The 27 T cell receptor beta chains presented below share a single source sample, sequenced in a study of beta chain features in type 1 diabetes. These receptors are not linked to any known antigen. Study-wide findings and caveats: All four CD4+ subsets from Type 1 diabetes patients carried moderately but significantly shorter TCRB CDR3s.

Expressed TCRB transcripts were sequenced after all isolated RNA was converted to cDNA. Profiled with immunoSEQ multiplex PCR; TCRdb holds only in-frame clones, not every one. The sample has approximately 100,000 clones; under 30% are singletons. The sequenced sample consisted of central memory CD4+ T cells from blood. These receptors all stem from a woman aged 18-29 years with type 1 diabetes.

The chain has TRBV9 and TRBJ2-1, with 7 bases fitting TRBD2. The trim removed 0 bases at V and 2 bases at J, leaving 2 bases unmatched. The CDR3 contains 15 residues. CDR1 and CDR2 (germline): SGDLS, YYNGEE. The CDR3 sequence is CASSVDLAAYNEQFF. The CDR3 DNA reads TGTGCCAGCAGCGTAGACCTAGCGGCCTACAATGAGCAGTTCTTC. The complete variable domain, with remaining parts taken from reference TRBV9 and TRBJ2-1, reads DSGVTQTPKHLITATGQRVTLRCSPRSGDLSVYWYQQSLDQGLQFLIQYYNGEERAKGNILERFSAQQFPDLHSELNLSSLELGDSALYFCASSVDLAAYNEQFFGPGTRLTVL.

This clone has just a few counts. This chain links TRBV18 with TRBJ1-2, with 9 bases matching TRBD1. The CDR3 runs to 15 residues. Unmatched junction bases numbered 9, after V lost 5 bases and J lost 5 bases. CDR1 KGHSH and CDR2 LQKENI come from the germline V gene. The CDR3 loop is CASSVGGTGLYGYTF. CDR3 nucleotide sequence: TGTGCCAGCTCAGTCGGCGGGACAGGGTTATATGGCTACACCTTC.

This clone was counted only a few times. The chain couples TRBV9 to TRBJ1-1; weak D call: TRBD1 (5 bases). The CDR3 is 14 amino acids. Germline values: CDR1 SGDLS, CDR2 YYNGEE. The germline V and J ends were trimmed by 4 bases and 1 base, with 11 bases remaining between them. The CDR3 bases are TGTGCCAGCAGCACTCGACAGCGGAACACTGAAGCTTTCTTT. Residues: CASSTRQRNTEAFF. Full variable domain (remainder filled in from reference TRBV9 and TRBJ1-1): DSGVTQTPKHLITATGQRVTLRCSPRSGDLSVYWYQQSLDQGLQFLIQYYNGEERAKGNILERFSAQQFPDLHSELNLSSLELGDSALYFCASSTRQRNTEAFFGQGTRLTVV.

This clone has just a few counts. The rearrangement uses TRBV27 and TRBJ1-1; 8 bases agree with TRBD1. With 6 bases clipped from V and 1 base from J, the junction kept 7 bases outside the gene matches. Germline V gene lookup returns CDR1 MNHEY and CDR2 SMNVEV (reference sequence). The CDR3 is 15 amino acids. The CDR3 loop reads CASSRGDRQNTEAFF. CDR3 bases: TGTGCCAGCAGCCGCGGGGACAGGCAGAACACTGAAGCTTTCTTT.

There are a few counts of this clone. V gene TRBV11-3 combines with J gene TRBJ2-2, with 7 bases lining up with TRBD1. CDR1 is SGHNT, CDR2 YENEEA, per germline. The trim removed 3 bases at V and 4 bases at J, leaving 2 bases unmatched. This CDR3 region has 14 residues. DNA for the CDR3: TGTGCCAGCAGCTTCCGGGACAGCACCGGGGAGCTGTTTTTT. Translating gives CASSFRDSTGELFF.

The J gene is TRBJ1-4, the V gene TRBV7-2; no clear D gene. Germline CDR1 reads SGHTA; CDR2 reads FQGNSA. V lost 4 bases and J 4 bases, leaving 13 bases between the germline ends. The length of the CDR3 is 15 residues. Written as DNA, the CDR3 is TGTGCCAGCAGCTCCCTATTAAGCAATAATGAAAAACTGTTTTTT. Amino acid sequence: CASSSLLSNNEKLFF.

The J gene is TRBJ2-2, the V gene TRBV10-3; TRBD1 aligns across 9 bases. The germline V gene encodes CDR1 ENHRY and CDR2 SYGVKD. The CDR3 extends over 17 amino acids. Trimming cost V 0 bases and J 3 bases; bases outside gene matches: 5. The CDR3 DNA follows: TGTGCCATCAGTGAGTCCTTGACAGGGGGGGACACCGGGGAGCTGTTTTTT. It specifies CAISESLTGGDTGELFF.

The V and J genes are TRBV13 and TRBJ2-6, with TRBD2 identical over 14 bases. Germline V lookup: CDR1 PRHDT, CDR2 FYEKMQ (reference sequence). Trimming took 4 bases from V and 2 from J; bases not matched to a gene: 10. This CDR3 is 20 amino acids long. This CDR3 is CASSSWGTSGSWAGANVLTF. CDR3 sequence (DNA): TGTGCCAGCAGCTCTTGGGGGACTAGCGGGAGTTGGGCTGGGGCCAACGTCCTGACTTTC.

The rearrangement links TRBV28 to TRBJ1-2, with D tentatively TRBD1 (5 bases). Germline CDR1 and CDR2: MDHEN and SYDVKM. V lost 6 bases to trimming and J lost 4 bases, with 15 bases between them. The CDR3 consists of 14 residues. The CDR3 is CASSRPAGLYGYTF. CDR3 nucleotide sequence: TGTGCCAGCAGCCGGCCGGCAGGGCTCTATGGCTACACCTTC.

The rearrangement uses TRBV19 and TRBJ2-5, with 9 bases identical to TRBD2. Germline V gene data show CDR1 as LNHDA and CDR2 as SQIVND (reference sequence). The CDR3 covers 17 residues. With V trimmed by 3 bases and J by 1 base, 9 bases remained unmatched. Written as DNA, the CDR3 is TGTGCCAGTAGTATGAGGCGCGGCGGGAGGGCCCAAGAGACCCAGTACTTC. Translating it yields CASSMRRGGRAQETQYF.

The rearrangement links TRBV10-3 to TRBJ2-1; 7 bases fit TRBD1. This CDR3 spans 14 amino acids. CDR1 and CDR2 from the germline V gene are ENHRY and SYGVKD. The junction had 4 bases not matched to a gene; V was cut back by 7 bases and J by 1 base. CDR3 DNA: TGTGCCATCAACAGACAGGGTTCCTACAATGAGCAGTTCTTC. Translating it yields CAINRQGSYNEQFF.

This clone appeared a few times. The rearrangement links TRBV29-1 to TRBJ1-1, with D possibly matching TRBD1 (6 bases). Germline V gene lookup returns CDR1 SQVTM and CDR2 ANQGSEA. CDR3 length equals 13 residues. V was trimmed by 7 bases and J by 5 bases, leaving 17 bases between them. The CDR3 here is CSATPGGYTEAFF. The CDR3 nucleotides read TGCAGCGCTACCCCGGGGGGCTATACTGAAGCTTTCTTT.

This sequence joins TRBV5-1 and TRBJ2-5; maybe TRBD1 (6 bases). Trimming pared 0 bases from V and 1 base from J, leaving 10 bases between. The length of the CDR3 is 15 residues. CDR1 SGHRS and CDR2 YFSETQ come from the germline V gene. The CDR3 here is CASSLVGGLQETQYF. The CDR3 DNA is TGCGCCAGCAGCTTGGTTGGGGGCCTCCAAGAGACCCAGTACTTC.

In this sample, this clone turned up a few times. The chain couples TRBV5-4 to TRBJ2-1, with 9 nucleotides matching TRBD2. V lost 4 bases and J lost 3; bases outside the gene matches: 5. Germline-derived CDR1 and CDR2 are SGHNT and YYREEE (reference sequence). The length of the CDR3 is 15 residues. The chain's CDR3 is CASSPRTSVYNEQFF. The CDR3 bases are TGTGCCAGCAGCCCCAGGACTAGCGTCTACAATGAGCAGTTCTTC.

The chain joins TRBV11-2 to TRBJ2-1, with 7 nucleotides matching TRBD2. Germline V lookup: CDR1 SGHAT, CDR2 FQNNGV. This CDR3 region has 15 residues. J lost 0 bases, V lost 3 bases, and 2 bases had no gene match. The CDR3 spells CASSFGRSSYNEQFF. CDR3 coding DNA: TGTGCCAGCAGCTTCGGGAGGTCCTCCTACAATGAGCAGTTCTTC.

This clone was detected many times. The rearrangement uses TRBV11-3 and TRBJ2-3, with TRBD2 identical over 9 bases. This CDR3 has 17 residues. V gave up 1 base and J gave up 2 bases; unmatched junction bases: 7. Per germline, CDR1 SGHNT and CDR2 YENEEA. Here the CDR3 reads CASSLGFAGGATDTQYF. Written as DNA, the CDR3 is TGTGCCAGCAGCTTAGGGTTTGCGGGAGGGGCCACAGATACGCAGTATTTT.

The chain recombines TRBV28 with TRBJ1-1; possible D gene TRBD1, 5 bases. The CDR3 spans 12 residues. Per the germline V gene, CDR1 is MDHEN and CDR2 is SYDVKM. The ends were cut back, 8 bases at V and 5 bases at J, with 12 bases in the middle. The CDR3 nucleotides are TGTGCCAGCGGGACTCAGGGAACTGAAGCTTTCTTT. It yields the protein CASGTQGTEAFF. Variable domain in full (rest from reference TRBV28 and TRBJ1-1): DVKVTQSSRYLVKRTGEKVFLECVQDMDHENMFWYRQDPGLGLRLIYFSYDVKMKEKGDIPEGYSVSREKKERFSLILESASTNQTSMYLCASGTQGTEAFFGQGTRLTVV.

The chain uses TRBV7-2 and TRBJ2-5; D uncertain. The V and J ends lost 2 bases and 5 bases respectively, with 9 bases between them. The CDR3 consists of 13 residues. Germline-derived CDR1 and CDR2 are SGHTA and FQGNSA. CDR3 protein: CASSLSVGETQYF. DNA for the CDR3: TGTGCCAGCAGCTTATCGGTGGGCGAGACCCAGTACTTC.

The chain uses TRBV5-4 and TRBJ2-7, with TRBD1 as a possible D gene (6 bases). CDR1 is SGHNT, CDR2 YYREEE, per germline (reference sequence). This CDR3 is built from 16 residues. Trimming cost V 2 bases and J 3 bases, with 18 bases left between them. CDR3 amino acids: CASSLQGAQFHYEQYF. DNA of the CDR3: TGTGCCAGCAGCTTACAGGGAGCCCAATTCCACTACGAGCAGTACTTC.

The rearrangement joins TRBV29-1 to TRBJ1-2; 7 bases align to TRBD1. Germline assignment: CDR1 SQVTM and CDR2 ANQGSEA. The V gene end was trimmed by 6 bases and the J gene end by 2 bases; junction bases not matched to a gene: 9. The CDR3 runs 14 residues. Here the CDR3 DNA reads TGCAGCGTGTCGGGACAGCCGGGCAACTATGGCTACACCTTC. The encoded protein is CSVSGQPGNYGYTF. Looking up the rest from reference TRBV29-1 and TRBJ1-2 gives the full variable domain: SAVISQKPSRDICQRGTSLTIQCQVDSQVTMMFWYRQQPGQSLTLIATANQGSEATYESGFVIDKFPISRPNLTFSTLTVSNMSPEDSSIYLCSVSGQPGNYGYTFGSGTRLTVV.

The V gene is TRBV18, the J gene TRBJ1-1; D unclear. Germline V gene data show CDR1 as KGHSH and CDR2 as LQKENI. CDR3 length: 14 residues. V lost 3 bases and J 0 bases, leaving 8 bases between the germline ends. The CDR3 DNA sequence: TGTGCCAGCTCACCGCAGGCCATGAACACTGAAGCTTTCTTT. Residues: CASSPQAMNTEAFF.

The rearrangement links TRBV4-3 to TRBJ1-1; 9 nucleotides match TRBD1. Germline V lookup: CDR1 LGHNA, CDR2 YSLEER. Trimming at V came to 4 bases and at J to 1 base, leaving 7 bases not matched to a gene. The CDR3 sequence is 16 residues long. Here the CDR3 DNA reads TGCGCCAGCAGCCCCGGACAGGGGTCCGCGAACACTGAAGCTTTCTTT. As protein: CASSPGQGSANTEAFF.

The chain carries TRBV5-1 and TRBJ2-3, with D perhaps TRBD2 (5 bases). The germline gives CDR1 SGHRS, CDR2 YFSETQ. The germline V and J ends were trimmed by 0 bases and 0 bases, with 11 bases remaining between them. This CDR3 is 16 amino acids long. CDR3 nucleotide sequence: TGCGCCAGCAGCTTGGGAGTGGCGGGCAGCACAGATACGCAGTATTTT. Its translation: CASSLGVAGSTDTQYF. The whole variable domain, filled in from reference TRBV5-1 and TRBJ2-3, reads KAGVTQTPRYLIKTRGQQVTLSCSPISGHRSVSWYQQTPGQGLQFLFEYFSETQRNKGNFPGRFSGRQFSNSRSEMNVSTLELGDSALYLCASSLGVAGSTDTQYFGPGTRLTVL.

The CDR3 bases are TGTGCCAGCGGGGAGACTCCCCCTAACAATGAGCAGTTCTTC. This encodes CASGETPPNNEQFF. This chain joins TRBV28 and TRBJ2-1; D may be TRBD2 (5 bases). Germline V gene data show CDR1 as MDHEN and CDR2 as SYDVKM. V lost 8 bases and J 5 bases, leaving 16 bases between the germline ends. The CDR3 has 14 residues.

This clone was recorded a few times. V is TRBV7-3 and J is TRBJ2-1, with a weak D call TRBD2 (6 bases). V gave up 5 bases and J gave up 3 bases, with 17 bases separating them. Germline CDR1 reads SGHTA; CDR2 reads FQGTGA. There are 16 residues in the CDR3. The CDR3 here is CASSPRTAGSYNEQFF. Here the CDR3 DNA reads TGTGCCAGCAGCCCTAGGACGGCGGGGAGCTACAATGAGCAGTTCTTC.

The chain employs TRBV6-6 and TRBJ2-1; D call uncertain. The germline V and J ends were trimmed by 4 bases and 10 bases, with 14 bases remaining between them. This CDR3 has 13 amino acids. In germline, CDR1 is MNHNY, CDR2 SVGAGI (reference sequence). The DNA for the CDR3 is TGTGCCAGCAGTTCCCCTCCTCTACCCGAGCAGTTCTTC. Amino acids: CASSSPPLPEQFF.

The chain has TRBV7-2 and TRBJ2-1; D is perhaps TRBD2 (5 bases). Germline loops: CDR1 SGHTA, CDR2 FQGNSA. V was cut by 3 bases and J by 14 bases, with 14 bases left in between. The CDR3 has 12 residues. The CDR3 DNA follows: TGTGCCAGCAGCTTCCTTTCAGCGGAGGAGTTCTTC. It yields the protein CASSFLSAEEFF. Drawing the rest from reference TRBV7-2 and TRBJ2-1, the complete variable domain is GAGVSQSPSNKVTEKGKDVELRCDPISGHTALYWYRQSLGQGLEFLIYFQGNSAPDKSGLPSDRFSAERTGGSVSTLTIQRTQQEDSAVYLCASSFLSAEEFFGPGTRLTVL.